This T cell receptor (beta chain) was identified during a study of blood T cell repertoires in COVID-19. Per the original methods: Estimates of nucleated cell counts were drawn from the amplification of reference gene primers. TCRdb keeps only in-frame clones here, not all; method: immunoSEQ multiplex PCR. The DNA was the basis for D and trimming; V, J and clone size are from that table. Among over 150,000 clones, approximately 90% were seen once, and the ten largest hold about an eighth. Trimming took 4 bases from V and 7 from J; bases not matched to a gene: 18. Germline V gives CDR1 SGHTS, CDR2 YDEGEE. The CDR3 has 18 amino acids.

The TCR originated in a woman between 70 and 85 years old with COVID-19, enrolled during active disease. This rearrangement joins TRBV5-8 to TRBJ2-4; 9 nucleotides agree with TRBD1. What was sequenced was peripheral blood. CDR3 coding DNA: TGTGCCAGCAGCCCCCGGGACAGGGACAGGATTGTATTCAACATTCAGTACTTC. This translates into CASSPRDRDRIVFNIQYF.